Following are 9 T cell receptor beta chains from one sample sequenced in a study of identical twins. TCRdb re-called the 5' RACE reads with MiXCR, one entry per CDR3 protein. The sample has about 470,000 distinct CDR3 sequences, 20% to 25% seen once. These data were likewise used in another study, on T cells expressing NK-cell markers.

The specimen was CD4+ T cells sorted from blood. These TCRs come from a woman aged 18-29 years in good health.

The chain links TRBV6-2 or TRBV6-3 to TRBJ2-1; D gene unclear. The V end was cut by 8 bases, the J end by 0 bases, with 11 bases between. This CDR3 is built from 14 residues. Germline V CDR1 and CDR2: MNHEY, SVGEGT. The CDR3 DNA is TGTGCCAGCCGTTCTACCTACTCCTACAATGAGCAGTTCTTC. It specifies CASRSTYSYNEQFF.

CDR3 in DNA: TGTGCCATCAGGGCCCGAGGAGCGGAGTCCTACGAGCAGTACTTC. Translated: CAIRARGAESYEQYF. The chain employs TRBV10-3 and TRBJ2-7; tentative D call: TRBD2 (5 bases). V lost 6 bases, J lost 1 base, and 16 bases lay in between. CDR1 is ENHRY, CDR2 SYGVKD, per germline. CDR3 size: 15 residues.

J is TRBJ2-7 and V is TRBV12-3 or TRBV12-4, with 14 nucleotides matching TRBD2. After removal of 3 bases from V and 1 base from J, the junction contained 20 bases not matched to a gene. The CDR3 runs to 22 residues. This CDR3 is CASSFIRAAGTSGRPTSYEQYF. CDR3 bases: TGTGCCAGCAGTTTTATTCGGGCGGCGGGGACTAGCGGGAGACCAACTTCCTACGAGCAGTACTTC.

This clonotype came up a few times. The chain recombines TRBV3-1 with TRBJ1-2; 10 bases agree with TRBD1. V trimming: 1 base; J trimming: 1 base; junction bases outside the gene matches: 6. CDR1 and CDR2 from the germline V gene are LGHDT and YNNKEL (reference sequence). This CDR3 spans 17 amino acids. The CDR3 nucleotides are TGTGCCAGCAGCCAAGGGGACAGGGGATCCCTTAACTATGGCTACACCTTC. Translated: CASSQGDRGSLNYGYTF.

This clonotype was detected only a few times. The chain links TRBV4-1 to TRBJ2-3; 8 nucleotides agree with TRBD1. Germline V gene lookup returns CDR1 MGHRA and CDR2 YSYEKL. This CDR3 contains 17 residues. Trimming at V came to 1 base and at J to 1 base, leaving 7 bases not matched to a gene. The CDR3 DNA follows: TGCGCCAGCAGCCAAGGTGGGGCAGGGGGCGGCACAGATACGCAGTATTTT. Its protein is CASSQGGAGGGTDTQYF.

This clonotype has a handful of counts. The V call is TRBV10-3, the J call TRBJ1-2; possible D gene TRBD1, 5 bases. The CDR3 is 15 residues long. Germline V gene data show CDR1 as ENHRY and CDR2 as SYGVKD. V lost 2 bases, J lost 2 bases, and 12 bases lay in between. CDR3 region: CAISEGRGDNYGYTF. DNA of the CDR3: TGTGCCATCAGTGAGGGCCGGGGGGACAACTATGGCTACACCTTC.

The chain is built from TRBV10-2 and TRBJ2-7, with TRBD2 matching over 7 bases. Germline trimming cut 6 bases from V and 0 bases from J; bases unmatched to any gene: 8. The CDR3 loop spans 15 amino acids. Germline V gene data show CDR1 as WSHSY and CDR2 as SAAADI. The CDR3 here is CASSGGGASSYEQYF. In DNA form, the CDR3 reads TGCGCCAGCAGCGGGGGAGGGGCAAGCTCCTACGAGCAGTACTTC.

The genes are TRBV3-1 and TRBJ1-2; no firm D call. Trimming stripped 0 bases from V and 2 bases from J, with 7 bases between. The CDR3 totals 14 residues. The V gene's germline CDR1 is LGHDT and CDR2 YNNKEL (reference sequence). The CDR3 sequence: CASSQDLGNYGYTF. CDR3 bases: TGTGCCAGCAGCCAAGATCTGGGGAACTATGGCTACACCTTC.

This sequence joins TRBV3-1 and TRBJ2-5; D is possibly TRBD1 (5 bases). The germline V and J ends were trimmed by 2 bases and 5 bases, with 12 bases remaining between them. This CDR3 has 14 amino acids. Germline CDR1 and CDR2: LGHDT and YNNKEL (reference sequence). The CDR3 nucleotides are TGTGCCAGCAGCCAAAGGGGTGTGGGGGAGACCCAGTACTTC. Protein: CASSQRGVGETQYF.